This TCR beta chain was captured by sequencing in a study of control samples from healthy donors and cancer patients. Trimming removed 2 bases from V and 6 bases from J; junction bases left unmatched: 8. The length of the CDR3 is 16 residues. Germline V lookup: CDR1 SGDLS, CDR2 YYNGEE. TCRdb keeps only in-frame clones here, not all; method: immunoSEQ multiplex PCR. The table has about 78,000 clones, about 88% seen once. This rearrangement joins TRBV9 to TRBJ2-1; 10 bases are a match to TRBD2. The sequence was obtained from a woman aged 60-75 years in good health. The sequenced sample was blood. CDR3 nucleotide sequence: TGTGCCAGCAGCGTCCAAACTAGCGGGGCCTTCAATGAGCAGTTCTTC. Its protein product is CASSVQTSGAFNEQFF. The variable domain in full, completed from reference TRBV9 and TRBJ2-1, reads DSGVTQTPKHLITATGQRVTLRCSPRSGDLSVYWYQQSLDQGLQFLIQYYNGEERAKGNILERFSAQQFPDLHSELNLSSLELGDSALYFCASSVQTSGAFNEQFFGPGTRLTVL.